What follows are 29 T cell receptor beta chains derived from one specimen sequenced in a study of CXCR3-negative and CXCR3-positive naive CD8 T cells. Study outcomes and limitations: Relative to CXCR3-negative naive cells, CXCR3-positive naive cells had more hydrophobic TRB CDR3s.

For these receptors, no antigen is known. The libraries of TRB cDNA were prepared using 5' RACE with UMI labels. After re-calling the 5' RACE reads, TCRdb lists one entry per CDR3 protein, DNA absent. The sample includes 130,000 to 150,000 distinct CDR3 sequences. What was sequenced was naive CXCR3+ CD8+ T cells from blood. The subset was: CD45RO-CCR7+CD27+CD95- naive CD8+ T cells expressing CXCR3 (TNR3+). These receptors were collected from a human donor in good health. Some clones in this sample may be carry-over from other donors' samples.

This rearrangement joins TRBV5-1 to TRBJ1-1; TCRdb gives TRBD1 as the D gene, but with no DNA this cannot be confirmed. Germline values: CDR1 SGHRS, CDR2 YFSETQ. The length of the CDR3 is 13 residues. The CDR3 reads CASSSRGNTEAFF.

The J gene is TRBJ2-1, the V gene TRBV7-6; lacking DNA, the TRBD1 call made by TCRdb goes unchecked. CDR3 length: 15 residues. The germline CDR1 and CDR2 sequences are SGHVS and FNYEAQ. The CDR3 sequence is CASSFETGSYNEQFF.

This rearrangement joins TRBV7-9 to TRBJ2-3; no DNA is available, so the TRBD2 call from TCRdb remains unchecked. The length of the CDR3 is 18 residues. CDR1 is SEHNR, CDR2 FQNEAQ, per germline (reference sequence). The CDR3 loop reads CASSFPNSGLAGTDTQYF.

The CDR3 loop reads CAWSLGGTEAFF. The chain combines TRBV30 with TRBJ1-1. The germline gives CDR1 GTSNPN, CDR2 SVGIG (reference sequence). The CDR3 is 12 residues long. Variable domain in full (rest from reference TRBV30 and TRBJ1-1): SQTIHQWPATLVQPVGSPLSLECTVEGTSNPNLYWYRQAAGRGLQLLFYSVGIGQISSEVPQNLSASRPQDRQFILSSKKLLLSDSGFYLCAWSLGGTEAFFGQGTRLTVV.

This rearrangement joins TRBV4-3 to TRBJ2-7; TCRdb reports TRBD2, a call that lacks DNA to check it against. The CDR3 is 14 amino acids. The germline CDR1 and CDR2 sequences are LGHNA and YSLEER. Here the CDR3 reads CASSRGRVGYEQYF.

The chain is built from TRBV7-2 and TRBJ2-3; TCRdb indicates TRBD1, and absent DNA this call remains unverified. The germline V gene encodes CDR1 SGHTA and CDR2 FQGNSA. This CDR3 region has 14 residues. The CDR3: CASSLASPQDTQYF. The complete variable domain, with remaining parts taken from reference TRBV7-2 and TRBJ2-3, reads GAGVSQSPSNKVTEKGKDVELRCDPISGHTALYWYRQSLGQGLEFLIYFQGNSAPDKSGLPSDRFSAERTGGSVSTLTIQRTQQEDSAVYLCASSLASPQDTQYFGPGTRLTVL.

The J gene is TRBJ1-1, the V gene TRBV12-3 or TRBV12-4. This CDR3 spans 12 amino acids. CDR3 loop: CGSSPHLTEAFF.

This CDR3 is CASSPGTLGIQPQHF. J is TRBJ1-5 and V is TRBV3-1; TCRdb's D gene call, TRBD1, goes unchecked for lack of DNA. Germline values: CDR1 LGHDT, CDR2 YNNKEL (reference sequence). CDR3 size: 15 residues.

The rearrangement joins TRBV23-1 to TRBJ1-5. TRBV23-1 carries the ORF label, with uncertain function. This CDR3 is built from 14 residues. The CDR3 sequence: CASSQNGFNQPQHF.

V and J are TRBV5-5 and TRBJ1-1; as DNA is missing, the TRBD1 call by TCRdb cannot be tested. The CDR3 is 15 residues long. Germline CDR1 and CDR2: SGHKS and YYEKEE (reference sequence). CDR3 sequence: CASNPARGPGTEAFF.

The rearrangement joins TRBV9 to TRBJ2-2. This CDR3 comprises 12 residues. Germline values: CDR1 SGDLS, CDR2 YYNGEE. This CDR3 reads CASSVSSGELFF.

The V gene is TRBV4-3, the J gene TRBJ2-1; the D call from TCRdb, TRBD1, cannot be confirmed without DNA. Germline CDR1 LGHNA, CDR2 YSLEER. CDR3 length equals 13 residues. The CDR3 loop is CASSQGKGDEQFF.

The chain joins TRBV6-5 to TRBJ1-4. The germline V gene has CDR1 MNHEY and CDR2 SVGAGI. The CDR3 consists of 14 residues. CDR3 sequence reads: CASSLQNTNEKLFF.

V and J are TRBV9 and TRBJ2-1; there is no DNA to check the TCRdb D call of TRBD1. CDR3 length: 15 amino acids. Germline CDR1 and CDR2: SGDLS and YYNGEE. CDR3 sequence: CASSQLASGGNEQFF.

The chain recombines TRBV9 with TRBJ2-7. CDR3 size: 13 residues. The germline gives CDR1 SGDLS, CDR2 YYNGEE. CDR3 sequence reads: CASSVESTYKQYF.

V gene TRBV19 combines with J gene TRBJ1-5; the D call of TRBD1 rests on TCRdb alone, since no DNA is present to check it. CDR3 length: 12 amino acids. CDR1 and CDR2 (germline): LNHDA, SQIVND (reference sequence). The CDR3 sequence is CATGQYNQPQHF.

V gene TRBV4-2 combines with J gene TRBJ2-1; lacking DNA, the TRBD2 call made by TCRdb goes unchecked. Germline V gene data show CDR1 as LGHNA and CDR2 as YNFKEQ. CDR3 length: 19 amino acids. CDR3 residues: CASSPEGLAAYLERNEQFF.

The chain combines TRBV14 with TRBJ1-2. Germline CDR1 SGHDN, CDR2 FVKESK. This CDR3 is 16 amino acids long. CDR3 protein: CASSQDRRAIPYGYTF.

The chain uses TRBV7-2 and TRBJ2-1. CDR1 SGHTA and CDR2 FQGNSA come from the germline V gene. This CDR3 spans 12 amino acids. The CDR3 spells CASSLLRNEQFF.

The chain couples TRBV2 to TRBJ1-5. This CDR3 has 15 amino acids. Looked up from germline, CDR1 is SNHLY and CDR2 is FYNNEI. CDR3 in amino acids: CASSERLGDNQPQHF.

The CDR3 protein is CASSEGTGPGNIQYF. The V call is TRBV2, the J call TRBJ2-4; TCRdb selects TRBD1, and the lack of DNA leaves this call unchecked. The CDR3 is 15 residues long. CDR1 is SNHLY and CDR2 is FYNNEI in the germline V gene.

The gene calls are TRBV11-1 and TRBJ2-5. This CDR3 spans 12 amino acids. In germline, CDR1 is SGHAT, CDR2 FQDESV (reference sequence). The CDR3 loop is CASSFREETQYF.

The V and J genes are TRBV9 and TRBJ2-1. Germline V lookup: CDR1 SGDLS, CDR2 YYNGEE. The CDR3 consists of 14 residues. The CDR3 loop is CASSVGGAPNEQFF.

This rearrangement joins TRBV5-5 to TRBJ2-2; checking the TCRdb D call of TRBD1 is not possible without DNA. The CDR3 extends over 17 amino acids. Germline V gene data show CDR1 as SGHKS and CDR2 as YYEKEE (reference sequence). CDR3 sequence reads: CASSYGTGGIGTGELFF.

The V and J genes are TRBV5-1 and TRBJ1-4; with no DNA, the TCRdb D assignment of TRBD1 cannot be verified. Germline CDR1 and CDR2: SGHRS and YFSETQ. This CDR3 spans 18 amino acids. The CDR3 is CASTPGPGVLTTNEKLFF.

The chain is built from TRBV27 and TRBJ1-1; the D gene TCRdb calls, TRBD1, cannot be checked with no DNA. Germline V gene lookup returns CDR1 MNHEY and CDR2 SMNVEV (reference sequence). This CDR3 contains 13 residues. The chain's CDR3 is CASSQGRNTEAFF.

The J gene is TRBJ1-3, the V gene TRBV7-8; the D call from TCRdb, TRBD1, cannot be confirmed without DNA. The CDR3 length is 16 residues. Germline-derived CDR1 and CDR2 are SGHVS and FQNEAQ. CDR3 amino acids: CASSLERTGIGNTIYF.

V and J are TRBV20-1 and TRBJ2-1; TCRdb returns TRBD2, unconfirmable since there is no DNA. In germline, CDR1 is DFQATT, CDR2 SNEGSKA (reference sequence). CDR3 length equals 17 residues. The CDR3 reads CSASPGLAGARGPEQFF.

The chain couples TRBV4-1 to TRBJ2-2; the D call from TCRdb, TRBD1, cannot be confirmed without DNA. This CDR3 spans 17 amino acids. CDR1 and CDR2 (germline): MGHRA, YSYEKL. Here the CDR3 reads CASSRTFGTGYTGELFF.